A single sample gave rise to the 26 T cell receptor beta chains below, sequenced in a study of spatial heterogeneity in lung cancer. Time point defined: blood at routine non-recurrence follow-up after resection. Researchers sequenced whole RNA taken from tumor, nontumor lung or frozen PBMC without sorting. Using its own MiXCR run on the 5' RACE reads, TCRdb lists one record per CDR3 protein. The sample lists some 120,000 distinct CDR3 sequences, 12% occurring once. Sequencing was performed on PBMCs, taken at follow-up. The receptors shown here come from a male donor with early-stage non-small cell lung cancer.

This clonotype was found a few times. The chain recombines TRBV20-1 with TRBJ1-3; D may be TRBD1 (5 bases). The V and J ends lost 3 bases and 0 bases respectively, with 9 bases between them. The CDR3 sequence is 14 residues long. Per the germline V gene, CDR1 is DFQATT and CDR2 is SNEGSKA (reference sequence). The CDR3 nucleotides are TGCAGTGCTAGTGTCCAGGGCTCTGGAAACACCATATATTTT. Protein: CSASVQGSGNTIYF.

This clonotype was counted between two and nine times. The V gene is TRBV20-1, the J gene TRBJ1-5; TRBD1 might be the D (5 bases). V was shortened by 3 bases and J by 4 bases, with 10 bases between the two germline ends. The germline V gene encodes CDR1 DFQATT and CDR2 SNEGSKA (reference sequence). The CDR3 has 13 residues. The CDR3 reads CSASQTANQPQHF. The CDR3, as DNA: TGCAGTGCTAGTCAGACAGCTAATCAGCCCCAGCATTTT.

This clonotype was counted ten times or more. V and J are TRBV6-5 and TRBJ1-4; D gene uncertain. This CDR3 has 14 amino acids. Germline CDR1 is MNHEY and CDR2 is SVGAGI. V was clipped by 5 bases and J by 7 bases, with 14 bases between them. The CDR3 DNA reads as TGTGCCAGCAGTCCTAACAGAAGGGTTGAAAAACTGTTTTTT. Protein product: CASSPNRRVEKLFF.

This clonotype was detected many times. V usage is TRBV7-2 and J usage is TRBJ1-4; D is possibly TRBD1 (5 bases). Germline V gene data show CDR1 as SGHTA and CDR2 as FQGNSA. Trimming removed 5 bases at V and 7 bases at J, with 11 bases between. The CDR3 runs to 13 residues. The CDR3 loop reads CASSRTGREKLFF. The CDR3 nucleotides read TGTGCCAGCAGCCGTACGGGACGTGAAAAACTGTTTTTT.

The table lists this clonotype with many counts. The chain is built from TRBV6-2 or TRBV6-3 and TRBJ1-5, with D tentatively TRBD1 (6 bases). CDR1 MNHEY and CDR2 SVGEGT come from the germline V gene. The V and J ends lost 7 bases and 4 bases respectively, with 11 bases between them. The CDR3 has 13 residues. CDR3 DNA sequence: TGTGCCAGCACAGGAAGGGGGAATCAGCCCCAGCATTTT. Amino acids: CASTGRGNQPQHF.

This clonotype was counted a few times. This sequence joins TRBV27 and TRBJ1-1; 7 nucleotides line up with TRBD1. J was trimmed by 5 bases and V by 6 bases; bases with no gene match: 6. The CDR3 totals 13 residues. Germline V gives CDR1 MNHEY, CDR2 SMNVEV (reference sequence). CDR3 in amino acids: CASSPNRGTEAFF. CDR3 nucleotide sequence: TGTGCCAGCAGCCCGAACAGGGGAACTGAAGCTTTCTTT.

This chain connects TRBV20-1 to TRBJ2-3; 8 nucleotides match TRBD2. CDR3 length: 15 amino acids. Germline CDR1 DFQATT, CDR2 SNEGSKA (reference sequence). The V segment lost 1 base and the J segment 2 bases; nucleotides outside the gene matches: 5. Here the CDR3 DNA reads TGCAGTGCTAGAGTCGGTAGCGGGGACACAGATACGCAGTATTTT. Protein: CSARVGSGDTDTQYF.

This clonotype was seen ten or more times. The chain joins TRBV10-3 to TRBJ2-5; a possible D gene is TRBD1 (6 bases). In germline, CDR1 is ENHRY, CDR2 SYGVKD. The germline V and J ends were trimmed by 3 bases and 5 bases, with 10 bases remaining between them. The CDR3 has 13 amino acids. The CDR3 here is CAISEIGGETQYF. The CDR3, as DNA: TGTGCCATCAGTGAAATAGGGGGTGAGACCCAGTACTTC.

The V call is TRBV4-3, the J call TRBJ2-3; 7 bases match TRBD1. J lost 0 bases, V lost 2 bases, and 5 bases had no gene match. The CDR3 spans 16 residues. CDR1 LGHNA and CDR2 YSLEER come from the germline V gene. This CDR3 is CASSQTYRGSTDTQYF. Here the CDR3 DNA reads TGCGCCAGCAGCCAAACATACAGGGGAAGCACAGATACGCAGTATTTT.

In its sample, this clonotype was seen a few times. The J gene is TRBJ1-1, the V gene TRBV11-2, with D possibly TRBD1 on 5 matching bases. Germline V gene lookup returns CDR1 SGHAT and CDR2 FQNNGV. V lost 0 bases and J 4 bases, leaving 12 bases between the germline ends. The CDR3 consists of 15 residues. Written as DNA, the CDR3 is TGTGCCAGCAGCTTAGATCACGGGGGAGGCACTGAAGCTTTCTTT. Its translation: CASSLDHGGGTEAFF.

This clonotype was recorded a few times. The V gene is TRBV20-1, the J gene TRBJ1-5, with TRBD1 matching 7 bases. Germline V gives CDR1 DFQATT, CDR2 SNEGSKA (reference sequence). After removal of 7 bases from V and 6 bases from J, the junction contained 12 bases not matched to a gene. This CDR3 spans 14 amino acids. The DNA for the CDR3 is TGCAGTGGCCGGGGGAGGGGGCTCGGTCAGCCCCAGCATTTT. Translated: CSGRGRGLGQPQHF.

The CDR3 spells CASSPPGGASTDTQYF. CDR3 DNA: TGTGCCAGCAGCCCCCCAGGCGGGGCCAGCACAGATACGCAGTATTTT. The chain combines TRBV7-9 with TRBJ2-3, with D possibly matching TRBD2 (6 bases). The V gene lost 5 bases and the J gene lost 0 bases, with 15 bases spanning the gap. The CDR3 runs 16 residues. The V gene's germline CDR1 is SEHNR and CDR2 FQNEAQ (reference sequence).

The sample holds many counts of this clonotype. For the CDR3, the DNA is TGTGCCAGCAGTTATACACTCTACAATGAGCAGTTCTTC. As protein: CASSYTLYNEQFF. The chain combines TRBV27 with TRBJ2-1; D unclear. The CDR3 has 13 residues. Deletions cut 4 bases from V and 3 bases from J, with 7 bases between. Germline lookup yields CDR1 MNHEY and CDR2 SMNVEV (reference sequence).

This chain uses TRBV3-1 with TRBJ1-3; D gene unclear. Germline CDR1 is LGHDT and CDR2 is YNNKEL (reference sequence). The CDR3 has 16 residues. Trimming pared 4 bases from V and 0 bases from J, leaving 13 bases between. CDR3 region: CASSLPTLGSGNTIYF. The DNA of the CDR3 is TGTGCCAGCAGCCTCCCGACGCTAGGCTCTGGAAACACCATATATTTT.

In its sample, this clonotype was seen a few times. The chain employs TRBV24-1 and TRBJ2-1; TRBD2 matches 11 bases. CDR3 length equals 17 residues. The V and J ends lost 3 bases and 0 bases, in that order; junction bases with no gene match: 3. Germline V gives CDR1 KGHDR, CDR2 SFDVKD. This CDR3 reads CATSDQTSGVSYNEQFF. For the CDR3, the DNA is TGTGCCACCAGTGATCAGACTAGCGGGGTCTCCTACAATGAGCAGTTCTTC.

This clonotype was detected only a few times. J is TRBJ1-1 and V is TRBV7-2, with D possibly TRBD1 on 6 matching bases. From germline, CDR1 is SGHTA and CDR2 FQGNSA. This CDR3 spans 14 amino acids. The V end was cut by 3 bases, the J end by 8 bases, with 16 bases between. The CDR3, as DNA: TGTGCCAGCAGCTTGGGGGGCAGTGGAAGGGAAGCTTTCTTT. It codes for CASSLGGSGREAFF.

This clonotype was counted between two and nine times. This chain joins TRBV29-1 and TRBJ1-1, with TRBD1 matching 8 bases. With 6 bases clipped from V and 1 base from J, the junction kept 4 bases outside the gene matches. Germline V gives CDR1 SQVTM, CDR2 ANQGSEA. The CDR3 contains 13 residues. DNA for the CDR3: TGCAGCGTAGGACAGGGCCCGAACACTGAAGCTTTCTTT. It yields the protein CSVGQGPNTEAFF.

The chain recombines TRBV4-3 with TRBJ2-7, with 9 bases lining up with TRBD2. V dropped 0 bases and J dropped 2; count of bases not matched to a gene: 17. The CDR3 is 20 residues long. Germline values: CDR1 LGHNA, CDR2 YSLEER. The CDR3 DNA is TGCGCCAGCAGCCAAGATTGGAGAGCGGGGGGAGTTGTAAATCCCTACGAGCAGTACTTC. It specifies CASSQDWRAGGVVNPYEQYF.

The chain is built from TRBV20-1 and TRBJ2-1; D unresolved. CDR3 length: 10 amino acids. Deletions cut 5 bases from V and 6 bases from J, with 5 bases between. Germline loops: CDR1 DFQATT, CDR2 SNEGSKA (reference sequence). The CDR3 DNA is TGCAGTGCTTACCGCAATGAGCAGTTCTTC. The encoded protein is CSAYRNEQFF.

This clonotype was seen only a few times. V and J are TRBV7-9 and TRBJ1-5; TRBD1 agrees at 8 bases. This CDR3 region has 15 residues. V trimming: 4 bases; J trimming: 7 bases; junction bases outside the gene matches: 9. The germline V gene has CDR1 SEHNR and CDR2 FQNEAQ (reference sequence). In DNA, the CDR3 is TGTGCCAGCAGCTCTGCCAGGGGGCAGATGCAGCCCCAGCATTTT. It specifies CASSSARGQMQPQHF.

This rearrangement joins TRBV7-8 to TRBJ2-3; D is perhaps TRBD1 (5 bases). The CDR3 sequence is 14 residues long. Deletions cut 2 bases from V and 6 bases from J, with 12 bases between. Germline V gene data show CDR1 as SGHVS and CDR2 as FQNEAQ. The CDR3: CASSLMGRSDTQYF. The CDR3 nucleotides are TGTGCCAGCAGCTTAATGGGGCGGTCGGATACGCAGTATTTT. Combining the CDR3 with reference TRBV7-8 and TRBJ2-3 gives the whole variable domain GAGVSQSPRYKVAKRGQDVALRCDPISGHVSLFWYQQALGQGPEFLTYFQNEAQLDKSGLPSDRFFAERPEGSVSTLKIQRTQQEDSAVYLCASSLMGRSDTQYFGPGTRLTVL.

The rearrangement joins TRBV20-1 to TRBJ2-5; 8 nucleotides match TRBD1. This CDR3 is built from 13 residues. Per the germline V gene, CDR1 is DFQATT and CDR2 is SNEGSKA (reference sequence). Unmatched junction bases numbered 9, after V lost 5 bases and J lost 7 bases. CDR3 amino acids: CSALTGARGTQYF. The CDR3 coding sequence is TGCAGTGCTTTGACAGGGGCCAGAGGGACCCAGTACTTC.

This clonotype was counted at least ten times. The rearrangement uses TRBV4-2 and TRBJ2-4; no reliable D call. This CDR3 has 15 residues. V lost 0 bases and J lost 0, with 6 bases in between. Germline CDR1 reads LGHNA; CDR2 reads YNFKEQ. The CDR3 sequence: CASSQEERAKNIQYF. CDR3 nucleotide sequence: TGTGCCAGCAGCCAAGAGGAACGAGCCAAAAACATTCAGTACTTC.

CDR3 residues: CASSLRTTDTEAFF. DNA of the CDR3: TGTGCCAGCAGCCTCCGCACGACGGACACTGAAGCTTTCTTT. The V gene is TRBV4-2, the J gene TRBJ1-1; no reliable D call. With 4 bases removed from V and 3 bases from J, the gap between germline ends came to 12 bases. The CDR3 runs to 14 residues. CDR1 and CDR2 from the germline V gene are LGHNA and YNFKEQ.

In this sample, this clonotype turned up many times. The chain recombines TRBV29-1 with TRBJ2-7; maybe TRBD1 (6 bases). Germline CDR1 reads SQVTM; CDR2 reads ANQGSEA. V lost 4 bases to trimming and J lost 4 bases, with 17 bases between them. The CDR3 is 14 amino acids. CDR3 sequence (DNA): TGCAGCGTTGGGACCACAGGGAATAGATACGAGCAGTACTTC. Its translation is CSVGTTGNRYEQYF.

At least ten counts were recorded for this clonotype. The V gene is TRBV29-1, the J gene TRBJ1-1; 11 bases are shared with TRBD1. The germline gives CDR1 SQVTM, CDR2 ANQGSEA. This CDR3 contains 15 residues. Trimming cost V 7 bases and J 11 bases; bases outside gene matches: 18. Here the CDR3 reads CSANHGTGGVGEAFF. DNA for the CDR3: TGCAGCGCGAATCACGGGACAGGGGGAGTTGGCGAGGCTTTCTTT.